This T cell receptor (beta chain) was sequenced in a study of T cell responses to AZD1222 COVID-19 vaccine. Study details: Pooling was applied to second doses at about 4 or about 12 weeks. Overall study findings and caveats: At baseline, just a handful of AZD1222 recipients tested seropositive. Among vaccine-associated CD4 TCRs, coverage spanned spike, with dominance at 160-218 and 743-854.

Using immunoSEQ multiplex PCR, the repertoire was profiled, and TCRdb retains in-frame clones only, with some absent. The data show 100,000 to 150,000 clones, roughly 89% seen once. The CDR3 has 12 amino acids. Trimming pared 3 bases from V and 1 base from J, leaving 3 bases between. About this clone: The antigen is undetermined.

V and J are TRBV12-3 or TRBV12-4 and TRBJ1-1; D not resolved. This TCR was recovered from an adult in good health. The material was peripheral blood, obtained on day 0 of AZD1222 vaccination. In nucleotides, the CDR3 is TGTGCCAGCAGTTTGGAGAACACTGAAGCTTTCTTT. It codes for CASSLENTEAFF.